These 17 T cell receptor beta chains share one sample of origin, sequenced in a study of human T cells and chemical hapten exposure. Each CDR3 protein gets one entry after TCRdb re-called the RACE reads with MiXCR. The sample has about 360,000 distinct CDR3 sequences, roughly 4.8% seen once; the top ten hold under 2.5%. Described time point: patch test 1, 2 weeks after DPC sensitization. The treatment was: therapeutic diphenylcyclopropenone sensitization with weekly scalp DPC. The source material was whole blood, sampled in connection with sensitization to the hapten diphenylcyclopropenone (DPC). All receptors come from a woman between 45 and 60 years old with alopecia areata. Some clones in this sample may be carry-over from other donors' samples.

The rearrangement uses TRBV20-1 and TRBJ1-4; 8 bases align to TRBD1. The CDR3 is made up of 13 amino acids. V shed 5 bases, J shed 7 bases, and the junction held 6 bases outside the gene matches. Germline V gene lookup returns CDR1 DFQATT and CDR2 SNEGSKA (reference sequence). Here the CDR3 DNA reads TGCAGTGCTGACAGGGGCGGATTTGAAAAACTGTTTTTT. Its translation is CSADRGGFEKLFF.

The chain uses TRBV27 and TRBJ2-3; D not certain. Germline V gene lookup returns CDR1 MNHEY and CDR2 SMNVEV (reference sequence). With 4 bases removed from V and 0 bases from J, the gap between germline ends came to 14 bases. This CDR3 has 16 amino acids. CDR3 amino acids: CASSSWLSSSTDTQYF. The DNA for the CDR3 is TGTGCCAGCAGTTCATGGCTGAGCTCGAGCACAGATACGCAGTATTTT.

There are many counts of this clonotype. V and J are TRBV24-1 and TRBJ2-7; 9 nucleotides line up with TRBD1. V dropped 2 bases and J dropped 7; count of bases not matched to a gene: 2. CDR1 and CDR2 from the germline V gene are KGHDR and SFDVKD. This CDR3 has 13 amino acids. The CDR3 spells CATSDSTGGEQYF. In nucleotides, the CDR3 is TGTGCCACCAGTGATTCGACAGGGGGGGAGCAGTACTTC.

The chain links TRBV2 to TRBJ1-1, with 8 bases matching TRBD1. Germline loops: CDR1 SNHLY, CDR2 FYNNEI. The CDR3 consists of 14 residues. The junction had 7 bases not matched to a gene; V was cut back by 6 bases and J by 4 bases. The CDR3 is CASRATGDRTEAFF. The CDR3 DNA follows: TGTGCCAGCAGGGCGACAGGGGATCGCACTGAAGCTTTCTTT.

In this sample, this clonotype turned up many times. The chain is built from TRBV6-5 and TRBJ1-6; maybe TRBD1 (5 bases). Germline assignment: CDR1 MNHEY and CDR2 SVGAGI. Trimming took 10 bases from V and 8 from J, leaving 12 bases between them. This CDR3 is built from 12 residues. The CDR3 nucleotides are TGTGCCACCACTGGGGGTGATTCACCCCTCCACTTT. Encoded protein: CATTGGDSPLHF.

The chain links TRBV5-1 to TRBJ1-1, with 7 bases identical to TRBD1. With V trimmed by 2 bases and J by 7 bases, 5 bases remained unmatched. Germline V gene sequence: CDR1 SGHRS, CDR2 YFSETQ. The CDR3 spans 13 residues. Here the CDR3 reads CASSFETGYEAFF. The CDR3 DNA reads as TGCGCCAGCAGCTTTGAGACAGGGTATGAAGCTTTCTTT.

This clonotype was found a few times. The chain combines TRBV3-1 with TRBJ2-7; 10 bases match TRBD1. The CDR3 is made up of 16 amino acids. V shed 0 bases, J shed 4 bases, and the junction held 6 bases outside the gene matches. Germline V lookup: CDR1 LGHDT, CDR2 YNNKEL (reference sequence). The CDR3, as DNA: TGTGCCAGCAGCCAAGAAAGTCGGACAGGGGGATACGAGCAGTACTTC. Translated, it gives CASSQESRTGGYEQYF.

The chain carries TRBV5-1 and TRBJ1-2; 8 bases match TRBD1. Germline assignment: CDR1 SGHRS and CDR2 YFSETQ. Trimming at V came to 4 bases and at J to 3 bases, leaving 5 bases not matched to a gene. The length of the CDR3 is 14 residues. The CDR3 loop is CASSPGQGDYGYTF. Here the CDR3 DNA reads TGCGCCAGCAGCCCCGGACAGGGAGACTATGGCTACACCTTC.

This clonotype has only a few counts. The chain uses TRBV6-1 and TRBJ1-5; D remains unclear. The germline CDR1 and CDR2 sequences are MNHNS and SASEGT. V lost 3 bases and J 3 bases, leaving 9 bases between the germline ends. This CDR3 has 14 residues. In DNA, the CDR3 is TGTGCCAGCAGTGATGGGGTTAACAATCAGCCCCAGCATTTT. Translation: CASSDGVNNQPQHF.

This clonotype was counted at least ten times. The chain carries TRBV5-1 and TRBJ2-7; TRBD2 might be the D (6 bases). CDR3 size: 15 residues. Between the trimmed V and J ends, which lost 3 bases and 2 bases, there was a span of 15 bases. Germline CDR1 is SGHRS and CDR2 is YFSETQ. The CDR3, as DNA: TGCGCCAGCAGCTACCCTGGAGGGCGAACCTACGAGCAGTACTTC. This codes for CASSYPGGRTYEQYF.

The gene calls are TRBV6-2 or TRBV6-3 and TRBJ1-1; possible D gene TRBD1, 5 bases. The CDR3 spans 16 residues. Germline lookup yields CDR1 MNHEY and CDR2 SVGEGT. V gave up 0 bases and J gave up 8 bases, with 19 bases separating them. CDR3 in amino acids: CASSYSSETGLREAFF. CDR3 sequence (DNA): TGTGCCAGCAGTTACTCGAGCGAGACGGGGCTGAGAGAAGCTTTCTTT.

Ten or more counts support this clonotype. V is TRBV9 and J is TRBJ1-3; D is unresolved. Germline loops: CDR1 SGDLS, CDR2 YYNGEE. This CDR3 contains 14 residues. The V gene lost 3 bases and the J gene lost 0 bases, with 7 bases spanning the gap. The CDR3 DNA follows: TGTGCCAGCAGCGGTTGGGACTCTGGAAACACCATATATTTT. It encodes CASSGWDSGNTIYF. Supplemented by reference TRBV9 and TRBJ1-3, the full variable domain reads DSGVTQTPKHLITATGQRVTLRCSPRSGDLSVYWYQQSLDQGLQFLIQYYNGEERAKGNILERFSAQQFPDLHSELNLSSLELGDSALYFCASSGWDSGNTIYFGEGSWLTVV.

This clonotype was counted ten times or more. V is TRBV10-2 and J is TRBJ1-2; 10 nucleotides align to TRBD1. CDR3 length equals 12 residues. V was pared by 10 bases and J by 8 bases, with 7 bases of the junction left unmatched. The germline V gene encodes CDR1 WSHSY and CDR2 SAAADI. CDR3 loop: CATRQGAEGYTF. The CDR3, as DNA: TGCGCCACCCGACAGGGGGCTGAAGGCTACACCTTC.

This clonotype showed up many times. J is TRBJ2-2 and V is TRBV4-1, with D perhaps matching TRBD1 or TRBD2 (5 bases each). The ends were cut back, 4 bases at V and 6 bases at J, with 15 bases in the middle. Germline V gene data show CDR1 as MGHRA and CDR2 as YSYEKL. CDR3 length: 15 residues. The CDR3 nucleotides are TGCGCCAGCAGCCCGTTCTGGCGAGGGGCCGGGGAGCTGTTTTTT. Protein sequence: CASSPFWRGAGELFF.

This clonotype showed up just a few times. The rearrangement links TRBV3-1 to TRBJ1-1, with 8 bases fitting TRBD1. Unmatched junction bases numbered 6, after V lost 2 bases and J lost 1 base. There are 16 residues in the CDR3. Germline V lookup: CDR1 LGHDT, CDR2 YNNKEL (reference sequence). CDR3 sequence reads: CASSQQGAAKNTEAFF. Here the CDR3 DNA reads TGTGCCAGCAGCCAACAGGGGGCGGCGAAGAACACTGAAGCTTTCTTT. Variable domain in full (rest from reference TRBV3-1 and TRBJ1-1): DTAVSQTPKYLVTQMGNDKSIKCEQNLGHDTMYWYKQDSKKFLKIMFSYNNKELIINETVPNRFSPKSPDKAHLNLHINSLELGDSAVYFCASSQQGAAKNTEAFFGQGTRLTVV.

This clonotype was observed a handful of times. The V and J genes are TRBV7-2 and TRBJ2-1; D might be TRBD2 (6 bases). Trimming cost V 0 bases and J 9 bases, with 9 bases left between them. The germline CDR1 and CDR2 sequences are SGHTA and FQGNSA. This CDR3 comprises 13 residues. As DNA, the CDR3 is TGTGCCAGCAGCTTAGCGGAGGGTAGTGAGCAGTTCTTC. The encoded protein is CASSLAEGSEQFF.

This chain links TRBV6-1 with TRBJ1-1; D is undetermined. Germline V gene sequence: CDR1 MNHNS, CDR2 SASEGT. V shed 6 bases and J shed 6 bases, with 20 bases lying between them. The CDR3 sequence is 15 residues long. For the CDR3, the DNA is TGTGCCAGCAGCGAGGGTCGAGGGCTGAGGGCTGAAGCTTTCTTT. It yields the protein CASSEGRGLRAEAFF.